These 25 T cell receptor beta chains share one sample of origin, sequenced in a study of early stage breast cancer tumors. Only in-frame clones appear in the TCRdb table, and some are missing; sequencing was by immunoSEQ multiplex PCR. The sample lists tens of thousands of clones; approximately 78% were seen once. Sequenced input: blood. The source is a person in their 40s with breast cancer.

This clone was recorded only once. The gene calls are TRBV5-1 and TRBJ1-4; 9 bases are shared with TRBD1. The V segment lost 3 bases and the J segment 7 bases; nucleotides outside the gene matches: 7. The CDR3 covers 15 residues. Germline loops: CDR1 SGHRS, CDR2 YFSETQ. CDR3 amino acids: CASSWGQGGGEKLFF. The CDR3, as DNA: TGCGCCAGCAGCTGGGGACAGGGAGGAGGTGAAAAACTGTTTTTT.

The chain joins TRBV7-3 to TRBJ2-2, with 8 positions matching TRBD2. This CDR3 has 16 amino acids. Unmatched junction bases numbered 6, after V lost 2 bases and J lost 4 bases. CDR1 SGHTA and CDR2 FQGTGA come from the germline V gene. The CDR3 sequence is CASSLGLAGPTGELFF. As DNA, the CDR3 is TGTGCCAGCAGCTTAGGATTAGCGGGACCCACCGGGGAGCTGTTTTTT.

The CDR3 protein is CASSEARASGANEQFF. CDR3 DNA: TGTGCCAGCAGTGAAGCCAGGGCTAGCGGTGCGAATGAGCAGTTCTTC. The rearrangement joins TRBV2 to TRBJ2-1; 7 positions match TRBD2. V lost 0 bases to trimming and J lost 7 bases; unmatched junction nucleotides: 9. CDR1 SNHLY and CDR2 FYNNEI come from the germline V gene. There are 16 residues in the CDR3.

The chain joins TRBV6-5 to TRBJ1-2; 7 bases are shared with TRBD1. Germline V gene lookup returns CDR1 MNHEY and CDR2 SVGAGI. V lost 2 bases to trimming and J lost 4 bases; unmatched junction nucleotides: 10. The CDR3 totals 16 residues. The chain's CDR3 is CASSYLETGPTYGYTF. The CDR3 DNA follows: TGTGCCAGCAGTTACCTAGAGACAGGGCCTACCTATGGCTACACCTTC.

This chain links TRBV5-1 with TRBJ2-7; TRBD2 might be the D (5 bases). The CDR3 is 14 residues long. CDR1 is SGHRS and CDR2 is YFSETQ in the germline V gene. The germline V and J ends were trimmed by 2 bases and 6 bases, with 15 bases remaining between them. The CDR3 loop is CASSFLSSQAEQYF. In nucleotides, the CDR3 is TGCGCCAGCAGCTTCCTGTCTAGCCAAGCCGAGCAGTACTTC. The whole variable domain, filled in from reference TRBV5-1 and TRBJ2-7, reads KAGVTQTPRYLIKTRGQQVTLSCSPISGHRSVSWYQQTPGQGLQFLFEYFSETQRNKGNFPGRFSGRQFSNSRSEMNVSTLELGDSALYLCASSFLSSQAEQYFGPGTRLTVT.

This chain links TRBV6-4 with TRBJ2-3, with 11 bases lining up with TRBD2. The J segment lost 2 bases and the V segment lost 5 bases, leaving 3 bases of the junction unmatched. This CDR3 comprises 15 residues. In germline, CDR1 is MRHNA, CDR2 SNTAGT. The CDR3 DNA follows: TGTGCCAGCAGTCCGGGACTAGCGGCCACAGATACGCAGTATTTT. Translating it yields CASSPGLAATDTQYF.

The rearrangement joins TRBV5-1 to TRBJ1-1; TRBD1 aligns across 11 bases. Looked up from germline, CDR1 is SGHRS and CDR2 is YFSETQ. The CDR3 spans 14 residues. The V gene end was trimmed by 4 bases and the J gene end by 5 bases; junction bases not matched to a gene: 4. The CDR3, as DNA: TGCGCCAGCAGCAGGACAGGGGGCAAGACTGAAGCTTTCTTT. This gives the protein CASSRTGGKTEAFF.

J is TRBJ2-7 and V is TRBV4-1, with 9 bases aligning to TRBD2. V was pared by 2 bases and J by 1 base, with 3 bases of the junction left unmatched. Germline V gene data show CDR1 as MGHRA and CDR2 as YSYEKL. There are 15 residues in the CDR3. The chain's CDR3 is CASSQLAGPSYEQYF. Here the CDR3 DNA reads TGCGCCAGCAGCCAACTAGCGGGACCGTCCTACGAGCAGTACTTC.

The J gene is TRBJ2-1, the V gene TRBV15, with D uncertain. Germline V gene sequence: CDR1 LNHNV, CDR2 YYDKDF (reference sequence). V dropped 0 bases and J dropped 1 base, with 10 bases sitting between them. CDR3 size: 16 residues. DNA for the CDR3: TGTGCCACCAGCAGAGACAGGAGAATGTCCTACAATGAGCAGTTCTTC. Translated: CATSRDRRMSYNEQFF.

The gene calls are TRBV4-1 and TRBJ2-2; 8 bases agree with TRBD2. The V segment lost 1 base and the J segment 3 bases; nucleotides outside the gene matches: 4. The CDR3 has 16 amino acids. Per the germline V gene, CDR1 is MGHRA and CDR2 is YSYEKL. The DNA of the CDR3 is TGCGCCAGCAGCCAAGGGACTAGCCTACACACCGGGGAGCTGTTTTTT. Protein product: CASSQGTSLHTGELFF.

The CDR3 is CATRRQGIETQYF. CDR3 bases: TGTGCCACCAGACGACAGGGGATCGAGACCCAGTACTTC. The chain employs TRBV5-4 and TRBJ2-5; 8 nucleotides agree with TRBD1. Germline V CDR1 and CDR2: SGHNT, YYREEE (reference sequence). The CDR3 length is 13 residues. Trimming cost V 9 bases and J 5 bases; bases outside gene matches: 9. The entire variable domain, with the rest obtained from reference TRBV5-4 and TRBJ2-5, is as follows: ETGVTQSPTHLIKTRGQQVTLRCSSQSGHNTVSWYQQALGQGPQFIFQYYREEENGRGNFPPRFSGLQFPNYSSELNVNALELDDSALYLCATRRQGIETQYFGPGTRLLVL.

The V call is TRBV19, the J call TRBJ2-1; 7 nucleotides align to TRBD2. The trim removed 7 bases at V and 5 bases at J, leaving 8 bases unmatched. Germline V CDR1 and CDR2: LNHDA, SQIVND (reference sequence). The CDR3 sequence is 14 residues long. The CDR3 loop reads CASNRAGRNNEQFF. CDR3 sequence (DNA): TGTGCCAGTAATCGAGCGGGACGGAACAATGAGCAGTTCTTC.

The genes are TRBV21-1 and TRBJ1-5; the tabulated D call, TRBD1, remains unverified against the DNA. TRBV21-1 is a listed pseudogene. This CDR3 spans 15 amino acids. This CDR3 is CASSRHRGQGQPQHF. The CDR3 coding sequence is TGTGCCAGCAGCAGACACAGGGGGCAGGGTCAGCCCCAGCATTTT.

CDR3 loop: CASSMGGERSQPQHF. In DNA, the CDR3 is TGTGCCAGTAGTATGGGGGGCGAGAGGAGTCAGCCCCAGCATTTT. The chain uses TRBV19 and TRBJ1-5; a weak D match, TRBD1 (6 bases). Germline CDR1 and CDR2: LNHDA and SQIVND (reference sequence). The CDR3 is 15 residues long. The V gene lost 3 bases and the J gene lost 6 bases, with 15 bases spanning the gap.

The V and J genes are TRBV15 and TRBJ2-1; 11 bases align to TRBD2. V shed 5 bases and J 4 bases; nucleotides not matched to a gene: 7. This CDR3 comprises 16 residues. Per germline, CDR1 LNHNV and CDR2 YYDKDF (reference sequence). The CDR3 is CATSDTLAGGYNEQFF. CDR3 nucleotides: TGTGCCACCAGCGACACTCTAGCGGGAGGTTACAATGAGCAGTTCTTC.

This chain links TRBV29-1 with TRBJ1-5, with TRBD1 identical over 7 bases. Germline CDR1 reads SQVTM; CDR2 reads ANQGSEA. The CDR3 is 13 residues long. CDR3: CSVTGDSNQPQHF. CDR3 sequence (DNA): TGCAGTGTCACAGGGGACAGCAATCAGCCCCAGCATTTT.

J is TRBJ2-1 and V is TRBV10-2, with a weak D call TRBD2 (5 bases). The CDR3 has 14 residues. V gave up 8 bases and J gave up 5 bases, with 16 bases separating them. Germline V gene data show CDR1 as WSHSY and CDR2 as SAAADI. The CDR3 loop is CASGTGLENNEQFF. CDR3 in DNA: TGCGCCAGCGGAACCGGACTGGAGAACAATGAGCAGTTCTTC.

The chain carries TRBV5-1 and TRBJ1-2; 7 bases match TRBD1. With 8 bases clipped from V and 0 bases from J, the junction kept 16 bases outside the gene matches. CDR3 length equals 17 residues. CDR1 is SGHRS and CDR2 is YFSETQ in the germline V gene. Here the CDR3 reads CASHNRTGLSSNYGYTF. CDR3 in DNA: TGCGCCAGTCATAACAGGACAGGATTGAGCTCTAACTATGGCTACACCTTC.

The chain recombines TRBV10-3 with TRBJ2-3; D not resolved. CDR1 and CDR2 (germline): ENHRY, SYGVKD. CDR3 length equals 14 residues. V was clipped by 5 bases and J by 0 bases, with 9 bases between them. CDR3 coding DNA: TGTGCCATCAGTTCTGAAACTAGCACAGATACGCAGTATTTT. Residues: CAISSETSTDTQYF.

The chain carries TRBV27 and TRBJ2-1; TRBD2 agrees at 8 bases. Trimming cost V 0 bases and J 0 bases; bases outside gene matches: 10. Looked up from germline, CDR1 is MNHEY and CDR2 is SMNVEV (reference sequence). The CDR3 runs 19 residues. CDR3 region: CASSLSRTSRALSYNEQFF. For the CDR3, the DNA is TGTGCCAGCAGTTTATCCCGGACTAGCAGGGCTCTCTCCTACAATGAGCAGTTCTTC.

This clone has a handful of counts. V is TRBV5-4 and J is TRBJ1-1; 10 nucleotides agree with TRBD1. The CDR3 is made up of 14 amino acids. V lost 5 bases to trimming and J lost 1 base; unmatched junction nucleotides: 2. Germline V gene lookup returns CDR1 SGHNT and CDR2 YYREEE (reference sequence). CDR3 residues: CASRDRGGNTEAFF. The CDR3 DNA follows: TGTGCCAGCAGGGACAGGGGGGGGAACACTGAAGCTTTCTTT.

This clone was counted only a few times. The chain carries TRBV6-1 and TRBJ1-2; D not certain. CDR3 length equals 15 residues. Trimming cost V 6 bases and J 4 bases, with 18 bases left between them. Germline V gives CDR1 MNHNS, CDR2 SASEGT. The CDR3 here is CASSDGMILVYGYTF. The CDR3 DNA reads TGTGCCAGCAGCGATGGGATGATCCTAGTCTATGGCTACACCTTC.

This clone was found once. The chain's CDR3 is CASSRAGTISYEQYF. DNA for the CDR3: TGTGCCAGCAGTCGAGCGGGAACTATCTCCTACGAGCAGTACTTC. The genes are TRBV6-6 and TRBJ2-7; 7 nucleotides align to TRBD2. This CDR3 has 15 residues. Germline V gene sequence: CDR1 MNHNY, CDR2 SVGAGI (reference sequence). Trimming removed 5 bases from V and 0 bases from J; junction bases left unmatched: 7.

This sequence joins TRBV29-1 and TRBJ2-7, with 12 bases lining up with TRBD1. Germline V lookup: CDR1 SQVTM, CDR2 ANQGSEA. V dropped 4 bases and J dropped 3; count of bases not matched to a gene: 7. The CDR3 runs 15 residues. The CDR3 nucleotides are TGCAGCGTTGGGGGAGGGACAGGGGGCATCTACGAGCAGTACTTC. Translated, it gives CSVGGGTGGIYEQYF.

This chain uses TRBV19 with TRBJ2-1; 10 bases map to TRBD2. The CDR3 extends over 14 amino acids. Losses at the gene ends were 10 bases for V and 6 bases for J; bases not matched to a gene: 9. Germline V lookup: CDR1 LNHDA, CDR2 SQIVND (reference sequence). Here the CDR3 DNA reads TGTGCCACCCAACCGGGACTAGCGAGCAATGAGCAGTTCTTC. Translation: CATQPGLASNEQFF.